The 29 T cell receptor beta chains presented below share a single source sample, sequenced in a study of T cell clusters in autoimmune cytopenias. TRB was amplified from 250 ng of peripheral blood genomic DNA per sample. TRB rearrangements were amplified by touch-down multiplex PCR with mixed TRB-A/B primers. From its re-call of the multiplex PCR reads, TCRdb lists each CDR3 protein once, without DNA. In all, the sample yields approximately 12,000 distinct CDR3 sequences. A further study also used this sample, focusing on T cell repertoires in aging, cancer and after chemotherapy.

Sequencing used peripheral blood. The source is a human donor in good health.

V gene TRBV5-5 combines with J gene TRBJ2-6. The V gene's germline CDR1 is SGHKS and CDR2 YYEKEE (reference sequence). The CDR3 totals 16 residues. This CDR3 is CASSYPMSSGANVLTF.

The chain combines TRBV18 with TRBJ1-6. This CDR3 spans 17 amino acids. Germline CDR1 KGHSH, CDR2 LQKENI. The CDR3 region is CASSPSRQGGYNSPLHF.

Its frequency marks this clonotype as medium-sized. This chain uses TRBV7-9 with TRBJ1-2; TCRdb designates TRBD1, a call that cannot be tested without DNA. Germline CDR1 SEHNR, CDR2 FQNEAQ (reference sequence). The CDR3 covers 13 residues. Here the CDR3 reads CASSLSDRGGYTF.

The V gene is TRBV5-4, the J gene TRBJ1-1; the D call from TCRdb, TRBD1, cannot be confirmed without DNA. Germline CDR1 SGHNT, CDR2 YYREEE (reference sequence). The CDR3 covers 14 residues. CDR3 amino acids: CASSLQRGYAEAFF.

The gene calls are TRBV7-2 and TRBJ2-5; the TCRdb call, TRBD1, lacks DNA for checking. The germline gives CDR1 SGHTA, CDR2 FQGNSA. CDR3 length equals 15 residues. The CDR3 spells CASSPRGGARETQYF.

The chain is built from TRBV7-2 and TRBJ1-2. Germline-derived CDR1 and CDR2 are SGHTA and FQGNSA. The CDR3 runs to 12 residues. CDR3 protein: CASSGPHYGYTF.

This chain joins TRBV6-2 or TRBV6-3 and TRBJ2-7; TCRdb picks TRBD1, but there is no DNA to check that call. Germline V gene sequence: CDR1 MNHEY, CDR2 SVGEGT. CDR3 length: 13 residues. CDR3 amino acids: CASSYSFPGQSNF.

This clonotype is identified as medium-sized from frequency. This chain joins TRBV6-5 and TRBJ2-1; no DNA is available, so the TRBD1 call from TCRdb remains unchecked. The CDR3 has 16 amino acids. CDR1 and CDR2 (germline): MNHEY, SVGAGI. The chain's CDR3 is CASSYPRGGGRDEQFF.

The genes are TRBV5-1 and TRBJ1-2. The length of the CDR3 is 13 residues. Germline V gene lookup returns CDR1 SGHRS and CDR2 YFSETQ. The CDR3 here is CASSLLGLTGYTF.

V and J are TRBV19 and TRBJ1-2; TCRdb's D call of TRBD1 is untestable without DNA. Germline V gene sequence: CDR1 LNHDA, CDR2 SQIVND (reference sequence). The CDR3 runs 14 residues. CDR3 region: CASSTRDSHYGYTF. Looking up the rest from reference TRBV19 and TRBJ1-2 gives the full variable domain: DGGITQSPKYLFRKEGQNVTLSCEQNLNHDAMYWYRQDPGQGLRLIYYSQIVNDFQKGDIAEGYSVSREKKESFPLTVTSAQKNPTAFYLCASSTRDSHYGYTFGSGTRLTVV.

This chain links TRBV7-2 with TRBJ2-3. The V gene's germline CDR1 is SGHTA and CDR2 FQGNSA. CDR3 size: 12 residues. CDR3 sequence reads: CASSRLTDTQYF.

V and J are TRBV5-1 and TRBJ1-6. The CDR3 loop spans 14 amino acids. Germline loops: CDR1 SGHRS, CDR2 YFSETQ. CDR3 loop: CASSLAIRYSPLHF.

Considering frequency, this clonotype is medium-sized. The chain employs TRBV19 and TRBJ1-4; with no DNA, the TCRdb D assignment of TRBD1 cannot be verified. The CDR3 is 14 residues long. CDR1 is LNHDA, CDR2 SQIVND, per germline (reference sequence). CDR3 protein: CASRSQGSNEKLFF.

The V call is TRBV28, the J call TRBJ1-6; the TCRdb call, TRBD1, lacks DNA for checking. This CDR3 has 15 amino acids. Germline assignment: CDR1 MDHEN and CDR2 SYDVKM. CDR3: CASSLYATRGSPLHF.

This clonotype is identified as medium-sized (0.01 to 0.1%) from frequency. The chain has TRBV19 and TRBJ2-2; with no DNA, the TCRdb D assignment of TRBD2 cannot be verified. The CDR3 is 15 amino acids. From germline, CDR1 is LNHDA and CDR2 SQIVND (reference sequence). This CDR3 is CASSGRALNTGELFF.

This sequence joins TRBV28 and TRBJ1-1; TCRdb names TRBD1, which stays unverified in the absence of DNA. The CDR3 extends over 12 amino acids. The germline V gene encodes CDR1 MDHEN and CDR2 SYDVKM. The chain's CDR3 is CASSLQGTEAFF.

The genes are TRBV7-2 and TRBJ2-3. The germline V gene encodes CDR1 SGHTA and CDR2 FQGNSA. This CDR3 is 13 amino acids long. CDR3 protein: CARSSIGTDTQYF.

V and J are TRBV10-3 and TRBJ2-2; TCRdb proposes TRBD2, but this gene call is untestable without DNA. CDR1 is ENHRY and CDR2 is SYGVKD in the germline V gene. This CDR3 has 17 amino acids. The CDR3 is CATRVLAGGANTGELFF.

The rearrangement joins TRBV27 to TRBJ1-2. The CDR3 contains 14 residues. Germline V lookup: CDR1 MNHEY, CDR2 SMNVEV (reference sequence). The CDR3 loop reads CASSSYREHYGYTF.

V is TRBV18 and J is TRBJ2-6. This CDR3 is 15 amino acids long. The germline V gene has CDR1 KGHSH and CDR2 LQKENI. The CDR3 here is CASSSDRSGANVLTF.

The gene calls are TRBV30 and TRBJ2-5; as DNA is missing, the TRBD2 call by TCRdb cannot be tested. Germline values: CDR1 GTSNPN, CDR2 SVGIG (reference sequence). This CDR3 contains 16 residues. This CDR3 reads CAWSVSLSLYQETQYF.

This chain joins TRBV20-1 and TRBJ1-6; TCRdb reports TRBD1, a call that lacks DNA to check it against. Germline CDR1 DFQATT, CDR2 SNEGSKA (reference sequence). The CDR3 is made up of 13 amino acids. This CDR3 reads CSASPGRDSPLHF.

This sequence joins TRBV6-6 and TRBJ1-2; TCRdb's D call, TRBD1, is unchecked because there is no DNA. The CDR3 contains 15 residues. CDR1 and CDR2 from the germline V gene are MNHNY and SVGAGI (reference sequence). The CDR3 spells CASSYFQGEVGGYTF.

The V and J genes are TRBV11-2 and TRBJ1-4; the TCRdb call, TRBD1, lacks DNA for checking. Germline assignment: CDR1 SGHAT and CDR2 FQNNGV. The CDR3 is 14 amino acids. CDR3: CASSLGTGAEKLFF. Full variable domain (remainder filled in from reference TRBV11-2 and TRBJ1-4): EAGVAQSPRYKIIEKRQSVAFWCNPISGHATLYWYQQILGQGPKLLIQFQNNGVVDDSQLPKDRFSAERLKGVDSTLKIQPAKLEDSAVYLCASSLGTGAEKLFFGSGTQLSVL.

By frequency, this clonotype is medium-sized. The chain is built from TRBV6-2 or TRBV6-3 and TRBJ1-2; the D call of TRBD1 rests on TCRdb alone, since no DNA is present to check it. Germline lookup yields CDR1 MNHEY and CDR2 SVGEGT. The CDR3 spans 14 residues. CDR3 sequence reads: CASSTPRGRAGYTF.

This chain connects TRBV30 to TRBJ2-1; lacking DNA, the TRBD1 call made by TCRdb goes unchecked. This CDR3 comprises 13 residues. CDR1 is GTSNPN and CDR2 is SVGIG in the germline V gene (reference sequence). The CDR3 protein is CAWSVRGGDEQFF.

This clonotype is called medium-sized based on its frequency. The chain recombines TRBV7-2 with TRBJ1-2. The CDR3 covers 12 residues. Germline CDR1 and CDR2: SGHTA and FQGNSA. CDR3 region: CASSPSTYGYTF.

By frequency, this clonotype registers medium-sized. The gene calls are TRBV6-2 or TRBV6-3 and TRBJ2-3. There are 11 residues in the CDR3. CDR1 and CDR2 (germline): MNHEY, SVGEGT. This CDR3 reads CASSQADTQYF.

This chain links TRBV9 with TRBJ1-1. The CDR3 loop spans 13 amino acids. The germline V gene encodes CDR1 SGDLS and CDR2 YYNGEE. The CDR3 is CASSAIMNTEAFF.